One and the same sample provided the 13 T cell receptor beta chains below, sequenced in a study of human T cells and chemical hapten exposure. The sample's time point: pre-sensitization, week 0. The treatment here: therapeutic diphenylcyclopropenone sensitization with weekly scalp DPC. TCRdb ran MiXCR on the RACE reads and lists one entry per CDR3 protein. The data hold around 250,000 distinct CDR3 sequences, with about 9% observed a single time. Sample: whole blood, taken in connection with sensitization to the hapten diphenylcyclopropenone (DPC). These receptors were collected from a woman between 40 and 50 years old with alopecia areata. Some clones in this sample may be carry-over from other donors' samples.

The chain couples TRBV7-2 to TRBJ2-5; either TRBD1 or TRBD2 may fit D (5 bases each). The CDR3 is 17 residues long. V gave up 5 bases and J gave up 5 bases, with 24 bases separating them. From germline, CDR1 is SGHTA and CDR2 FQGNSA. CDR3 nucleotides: TGTGCCAGCAGCCCCGTCGGGACCCCTCTTCGCGGGGAGACCCAGTACTTC. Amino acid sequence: CASSPVGTPLRGETQYF. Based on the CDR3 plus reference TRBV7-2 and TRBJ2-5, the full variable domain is GAGVSQSPSNKVTEKGKDVELRCDPISGHTALYWYRQSLGQGLEFLIYFQGNSAPDKSGLPSDRFSAERTGGSVSTLTIQRTQQEDSAVYLCASSPVGTPLRGETQYFGPGTRLLVL.

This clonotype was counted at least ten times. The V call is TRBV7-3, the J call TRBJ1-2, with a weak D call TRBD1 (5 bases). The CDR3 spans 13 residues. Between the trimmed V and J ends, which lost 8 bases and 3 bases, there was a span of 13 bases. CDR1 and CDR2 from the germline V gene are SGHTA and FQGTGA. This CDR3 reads CASARQPDYGYTF. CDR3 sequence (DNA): TGTGCCAGCGCCCGACAGCCTGACTATGGCTACACCTTC.

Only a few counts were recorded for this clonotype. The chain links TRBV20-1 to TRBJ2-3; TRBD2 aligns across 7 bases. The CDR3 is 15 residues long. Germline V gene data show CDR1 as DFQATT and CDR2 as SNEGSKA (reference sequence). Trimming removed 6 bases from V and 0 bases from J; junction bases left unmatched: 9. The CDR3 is CSALELAASTDTQYF. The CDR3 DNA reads TGCAGTGCCCTCGAGCTAGCGGCTAGCACAGATACGCAGTATTTT.

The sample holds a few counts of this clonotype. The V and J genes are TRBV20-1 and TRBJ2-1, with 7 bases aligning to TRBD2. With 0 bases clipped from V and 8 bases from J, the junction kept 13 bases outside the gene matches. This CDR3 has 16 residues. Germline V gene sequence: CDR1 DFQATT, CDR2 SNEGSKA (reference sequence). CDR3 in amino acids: CSARDLGRLASYEQFF. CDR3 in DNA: TGCAGTGCTAGAGATCTGGGGAGACTAGCTAGCTATGAGCAGTTCTTC.

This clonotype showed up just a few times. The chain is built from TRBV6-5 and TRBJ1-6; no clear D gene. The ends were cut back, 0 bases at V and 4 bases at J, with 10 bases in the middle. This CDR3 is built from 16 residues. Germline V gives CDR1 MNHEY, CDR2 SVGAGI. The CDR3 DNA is TGTGCCAGCAGTTACTCGCCGGCCCCTTATAATTCACCCCTCCACTTT. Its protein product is CASSYSPAPYNSPLHF.

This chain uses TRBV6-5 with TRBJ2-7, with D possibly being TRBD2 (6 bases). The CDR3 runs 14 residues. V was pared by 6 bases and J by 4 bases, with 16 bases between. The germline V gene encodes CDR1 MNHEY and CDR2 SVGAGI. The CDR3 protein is CASSRDLTFYEQYF. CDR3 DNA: TGTGCCAGCAGCCGGGACTTAACCTTTTACGAGCAGTACTTC.

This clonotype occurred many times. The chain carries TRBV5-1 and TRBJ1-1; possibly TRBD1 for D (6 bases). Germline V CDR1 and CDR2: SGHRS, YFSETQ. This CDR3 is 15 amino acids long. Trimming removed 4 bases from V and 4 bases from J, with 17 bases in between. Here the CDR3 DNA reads TGCGCCAGCAGCCCGGGACACCTCGGAGGCACTGAAGCTTTCTTT. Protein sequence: CASSPGHLGGTEAFF. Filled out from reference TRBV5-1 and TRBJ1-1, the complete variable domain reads KAGVTQTPRYLIKTRGQQVTLSCSPISGHRSVSWYQQTPGQGLQFLFEYFSETQRNKGNFPGRFSGRQFSNSRSEMNVSTLELGDSALYLCASSPGHLGGTEAFFGQGTRLTVV.

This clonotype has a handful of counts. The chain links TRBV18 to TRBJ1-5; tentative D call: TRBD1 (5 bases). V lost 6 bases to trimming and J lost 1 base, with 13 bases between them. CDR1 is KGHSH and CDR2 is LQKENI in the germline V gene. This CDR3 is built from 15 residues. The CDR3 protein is CASSAGGTSNQPQHF. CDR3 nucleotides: TGTGCCAGCTCGGCGGGGGGGACGAGCAATCAGCCCCAGCATTTT.

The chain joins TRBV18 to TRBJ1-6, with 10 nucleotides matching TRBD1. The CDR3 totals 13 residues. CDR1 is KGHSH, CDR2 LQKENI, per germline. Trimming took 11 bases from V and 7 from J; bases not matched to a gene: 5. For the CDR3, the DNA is TGTGCCGGAGGGACAGGGGAGAATTCACCCCTCCACTTT. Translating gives CAGGTGENSPLHF.

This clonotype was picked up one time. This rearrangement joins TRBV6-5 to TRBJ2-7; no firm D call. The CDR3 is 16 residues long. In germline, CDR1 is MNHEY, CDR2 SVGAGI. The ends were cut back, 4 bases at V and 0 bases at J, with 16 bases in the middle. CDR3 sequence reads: CASSSRRTASSYEQYF. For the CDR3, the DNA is TGTGCCAGCAGTTCCCGGCGTACGGCAAGCTCCTACGAGCAGTACTTC.

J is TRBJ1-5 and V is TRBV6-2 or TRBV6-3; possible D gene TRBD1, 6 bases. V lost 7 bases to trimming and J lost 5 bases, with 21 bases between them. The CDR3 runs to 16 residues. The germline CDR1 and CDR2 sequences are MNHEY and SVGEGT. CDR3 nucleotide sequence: TGTGCCAGCACGGGGGGGGCGCGCAGGAGAGATCAGCCCCAGCATTTT. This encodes CASTGGARRRDQPQHF.

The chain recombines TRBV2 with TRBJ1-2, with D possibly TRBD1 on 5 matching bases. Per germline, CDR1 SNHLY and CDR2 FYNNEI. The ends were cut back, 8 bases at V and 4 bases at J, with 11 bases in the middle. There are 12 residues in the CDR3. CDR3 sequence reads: CASETVGYGYTF. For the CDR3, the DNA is TGTGCCAGCGAGACAGTTGGCTATGGCTACACCTTC.

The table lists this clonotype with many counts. CDR3: CASSLGQVSYNEQFF. The CDR3 DNA sequence: TGTGCCAGCAGTCTCGGACAGGTTTCCTACAATGAGCAGTTCTTC. The genes are TRBV28 and TRBJ2-1; 7 nucleotides agree with TRBD1. The CDR3 extends over 15 amino acids. The trim removed 5 bases at V and 1 base at J, leaving 5 bases unmatched. Germline V gene lookup returns CDR1 MDHEN and CDR2 SYDVKM.